This is a list of T cell receptor beta chains from one sample in a study of cytomegalovirus exposure and HLA in healthy donors. Generated by immunoSEQ multiplex PCR, the TCRdb table keeps only in-frame clones and is missing some. The sample lists approximately 170,000 clones, about 80% occurring once. Sequencing used PBMCs. The receptors originated from a woman in her thirties or forties in good health and CMV-seronegative. Both conserved end residues are part of each CDR3. The D gene is left open where the match is weak. Clone size is given for some rows only: seen once, a few or many times, or a class if the clone is expanded.

j_gene: TRBJ1-2
len: 10
d_gene: .
v_gene: TRBV28
abundance: few
CDR3nt: TGTGCCAGCAGCTCCTATGGCTACACCTTC
CDR3aa: CASSSYGYTF

j_gene: TRBJ2-1
len: 14
d_gene: .
v_gene: TRBV28
abundance: .
CDR3nt: TGTGCCAGCAGTTTGGCCAGGGTCCCCAATGAGCAGTTCTTC
CDR3aa: CASSLARVPNEQFF

j_gene: TRBJ2-1
len: 13
d_gene: TRBD2
v_gene: TRBV11-2
abundance: .
CDR3nt: TGTGCCAGCAGCTTCGGGAGGCACAATGAGCAGTTCTTC
CDR3aa: CASSFGRHNEQFF

j_gene: TRBJ2-5
len: 15
d_gene: .
v_gene: TRBV6-1
abundance: .
CDR3nt: TGTGCCAGCAGTGGCCGGGACTCCCGACAAGAGACCCAGTACTTC
CDR3aa: CASSGRDSRQETQYF

j_gene: TRBJ2-5
len: 14
d_gene: TRBD1
v_gene: TRBV6-1
abundance: .
CDR3nt: TGTGCCAGCAGTGGGACAGGGGGTCGAGAGACCCAGTACTTC
CDR3aa: CASSGTGGRETQYF

j_gene: TRBJ2-7
len: 16
d_gene: TRBD2
v_gene: TRBV30
abundance: .
CDR3nt: TGTGCCTGGAGTGTCCTAACTAGCGGGGCCACCTACGAGCAGTACTTC
CDR3aa: CAWSVLTSGATYEQYF

j_gene: TRBJ2-5
len: 13
d_gene: .
v_gene: TRBV7-7
abundance: .
CDR3nt: TGTGCTAGCAGGGACACGTACCAAGAGACCCAGTACTTC
CDR3aa: CASRDTYQETQYF

j_gene: TRBJ2-1
len: 14
d_gene: TRBD2
v_gene: TRBV2
abundance: few
CDR3nt: TGTGCCAGCAGATGGACTAGCGGGAGCAATGAGCAGTTCTTC
CDR3aa: CASRWTSGSNEQFF

j_gene: TRBJ2-2
len: 16
d_gene: TRBD1
v_gene: TRBV2
abundance: .
CDR3nt: TGTGCCAGCAGAGACAGGGGACTGGGCAACACCGGGGAGCTGTTTTTT
CDR3aa: CASRDRGLGNTGELFF

j_gene: TRBJ1-2
len: 15
d_gene: .
v_gene: TRBV5-1
abundance: few
CDR3nt: TGCGCCAGCAGCTTTTCCATCCAGGGTAACTATGGCTACACCTTC
CDR3aa: CASSFSIQGNYGYTF

j_gene: TRBJ1-1
len: 15
d_gene: TRBD1
v_gene: TRBV25-1
abundance: once
CDR3nt: TGTGCCAGCAGTGAGGGGCAGGGGGGAGACACTGAAGCTTTCTTT
CDR3aa: CASSEGQGGDTEAFF

j_gene: TRBJ1-1
len: 13
d_gene: .
v_gene: TRBV30
abundance: .
CDR3nt: TGTGCCTGGAGTATTAGGGGTGACACTGAAGCTTTCTTT
CDR3aa: CAWSIRGDTEAFF

j_gene: TRBJ1-5
len: 15
d_gene: TRBD1
v_gene: TRBV27
abundance: .
CDR3nt: TGTGCCAGCAGTCCGGACAGGGCCATCAATCAGCCCCAGCATTTT
CDR3aa: CASSPDRAINQPQHF

j_gene: TRBJ2-7
len: 14
d_gene: TRBD2
v_gene: TRBV7-9
abundance: .
CDR3nt: TGTGCCAGCAGCGCGCTAGCGGCCTCATACGAGCAGTACTTC
CDR3aa: CASSALAASYEQYF

j_gene: TRBJ2-2
len: 15
d_gene: TRBD2
v_gene: TRBV7-2
abundance: few
CDR3nt: TGTGCCAGCAGCTTAAGCGGGGTGAACACCGGGGAGCTGTTTTTT
CDR3aa: CASSLSGVNTGELFF

j_gene: TRBJ2-6
len: 17
d_gene: TRBD1
v_gene: TRBV11-3
abundance: .
CDR3nt: TGTGCCAGCAGCGGTCCGGGACAGAGCTCTGGGGCCAACGTCCTGACTTTC
CDR3aa: CASSGPGQSSGANVLTF